The 19 T cell receptor beta chains reported below all come from one sample, sequenced in a study of blood T cells in healthy people across ages. The authors ran a second PCR of about 6 to 11 cycles using a sample-barcoded 5' primer and a J-beta primer mix. MiXCR was run by TCRdb on the 5' RACE reads, yielding one entry per CDR3 protein. Of about 1.6 million distinct CDR3 sequences in the sample, approximately 32% were seen once. Sequenced material: blood. These receptors all come from a young woman in good health.

J is TRBJ2-5 and V is TRBV20-1, with 13 bases lining up with TRBD2. Per germline, CDR1 DFQATT and CDR2 SNEGSKA (reference sequence). The CDR3 consists of 17 residues. J was trimmed by 3 bases and V by 0 bases; bases with no gene match: 7. The CDR3 loop reads CSAREGWTSGGKETQYF. For the CDR3, the DNA is TGCAGTGCTAGAGAGGGATGGACTAGCGGGGGAAAAGAGACCCAGTACTTC.

This chain uses TRBV20-1 with TRBJ1-4; D is unresolved. Deletions cut 0 bases from V and 3 bases from J, with 11 bases between. The CDR3 is made up of 15 amino acids. From germline, CDR1 is DFQATT and CDR2 SNEGSKA (reference sequence). The CDR3 DNA reads as TGCAGTGCTAGAGATCTAAAGGTCGCTAATGAAAAACTGTTTTTT. Protein: CSARDLKVANEKLFF.

The chain joins TRBV9 to TRBJ2-6, with D possibly TRBD2 on 6 matching bases. Per the germline V gene, CDR1 is SGDLS and CDR2 is YYNGEE. The CDR3 contains 17 residues. V was cut by 4 bases and J by 0 bases, with 14 bases left in between. The CDR3 sequence: CASSSPLGSSGANVLTF. CDR3 in DNA: TGTGCCAGCAGCTCCCCACTCGGGAGCTCTGGGGCCAACGTCCTGACTTTC.

V usage is TRBV5-1 and J usage is TRBJ2-5, with TRBD2 identical over 9 bases. V lost 0 bases and J lost 4; bases outside the gene matches: 10. This CDR3 spans 17 amino acids. The germline V gene has CDR1 SGHRS and CDR2 YFSETQ. In DNA, the CDR3 is TGCGCCAGCAGCTTGGCCGCGGCGGGAGGGCCGAGAGAGACCCAGTACTTC. As protein: CASSLAAAGGPRETQYF. Supplemented by reference TRBV5-1 and TRBJ2-5, the full variable domain reads KAGVTQTPRYLIKTRGQQVTLSCSPISGHRSVSWYQQTPGQGLQFLFEYFSETQRNKGNFPGRFSGRQFSNSRSEMNVSTLELGDSALYLCASSLAAAGGPRETQYFGPGTRLLVL.

This clonotype was counted many times. The chain recombines TRBV20-1 with TRBJ2-6; weak D call: TRBD1 (5 bases). Trimming took 3 bases from V and 0 from J, leaving 6 bases between them. The CDR3 is made up of 14 amino acids. In germline, CDR1 is DFQATT, CDR2 SNEGSKA (reference sequence). CDR3 nucleotide sequence: TGCAGTGCTAGCAGGGACTCTGGGGCCAACGTCCTGACTTTC. This gives the protein CSASRDSGANVLTF.

This clonotype was seen more than once but under ten times. J is TRBJ2-7 and V is TRBV28; 8 bases align to TRBD2. The CDR3 contains 13 residues. V was clipped by 7 bases and J by 7 bases; unmatched bases: 9. CDR1 and CDR2 from the germline V gene are MDHEN and SYDVKM. The CDR3 DNA is TGTGCCAGCACCCCGGGAGGGGAGCAAGAGCAGTACTTC. As protein: CASTPGGEQEQYF.

The rearrangement uses TRBV7-6 and TRBJ2-3, with 8 bases aligning to TRBD1. Germline CDR1 is SGHVS and CDR2 is FNYEAQ. The junction had 7 bases not matched to a gene; V was cut back by 1 base and J by 4 bases. The CDR3 covers 16 residues. The DNA for the CDR3 is TGTGCCAGCAGCTTAGGTAGGACAGGGATACCAGATACGCAGTATTTT. Amino acid sequence: CASSLGRTGIPDTQYF. Drawing the rest from reference TRBV7-6 and TRBJ2-3, the complete variable domain is GAGVSQSPRYKVTKRGQDVALRCDPISGHVSLYWYRQALGQGPEFLTYFNYEAQQDKSGLPNDRFSAERPEGSISTLTIQRTEQRDSAMYRCASSLGRTGIPDTQYFGPGTRLTVL.

This clonotype was counted between two and nine times. This chain links TRBV20-1 with TRBJ1-2; tentatively, D is TRBD1 (5 bases). The ends were cut back, 5 bases at V and 8 bases at J, with 12 bases in the middle. This CDR3 spans 11 amino acids. The germline CDR1 and CDR2 sequences are DFQATT and SNEGSKA (reference sequence). In DNA, the CDR3 is TGCAGTGCTCCACCGACAGTCGGCTACACCTTC. Residues: CSAPPTVGYTF.

The V call is TRBV12-3 or TRBV12-4, the J call TRBJ1-6; D might be TRBD1 (5 bases). V lost 5 bases, J lost 8 bases, and 10 bases lay in between. The CDR3 is made up of 13 amino acids. CDR3 sequence reads: CASSLQTDSPLHF. The CDR3 nucleotides are TGTGCCAGCAGTCTCCAGACAGATTCACCCCTCCACTTT.

This clonotype was found a few times. J is TRBJ2-1 and V is TRBV9; TRBD2 agrees at 9 bases. Germline V lookup: CDR1 SGDLS, CDR2 YYNGEE. CDR3 length equals 17 residues. V dropped 0 bases and J dropped 0; count of bases not matched to a gene: 4. In nucleotides, the CDR3 is TGTGCCAGCAGCGTAGGGGGTAGCGGGGGCTCCTACAATGAGCAGTTCTTC. Amino acid sequence: CASSVGGSGGSYNEQFF.

Comments on this clonotype: Germline is not matched at one junction end, which may reflect a read error. The J gene is TRBJ2-5, the V gene TRBV20-1, with D perhaps TRBD1 (6 bases). The CDR3 sequence is 14 residues long. Germline V lookup: CDR1 DFQATT, CDR2 SNEGSKA (reference sequence). CDR3 loop: CGARGTAHQETQYF. DNA of the CDR3: TGCGGTGCTAGGGGGACCGCACACCAAGAGACCCAGTACTTC.

This clonotype occurred a few times. The J gene is TRBJ1-2, the V gene TRBV20-1; the D is unclear. CDR1 and CDR2 (germline): DFQATT, SNEGSKA (reference sequence). The germline V and J ends were trimmed by 4 bases and 4 bases, with 19 bases remaining between them. The CDR3 runs 15 residues. CDR3 sequence reads: CSATQDPRGAYGYTF. The DNA of the CDR3 is TGCAGTGCTACCCAGGACCCGCGGGGAGCCTATGGCTACACCTTC.

The rearrangement joins TRBV6-5 to TRBJ2-5, with D perhaps TRBD1 (6 bases). Germline-derived CDR1 and CDR2 are MNHEY and SVGAGI. With 6 bases removed from V and 4 bases from J, the gap between germline ends came to 18 bases. The CDR3 length is 15 residues. CDR3 loop: CASSTGRGVIETQYF. CDR3 coding DNA: TGTGCCAGCAGCACGGGCAGGGGAGTTATAGAGACCCAGTACTTC.

This clonotype has ten or more counts. V is TRBV29-1 and J is TRBJ2-7, with D tentatively TRBD1 (5 bases). V gave up 6 bases and J gave up 0 bases, with 9 bases separating them. The germline V gene encodes CDR1 SQVTM and CDR2 ANQGSEA. The CDR3 runs to 12 residues. CDR3 residues: CSVADSSYEQYF. The DNA for the CDR3 is TGCAGCGTGGCAGACAGCTCCTACGAGCAGTACTTC.

This clonotype has a handful of counts. This rearrangement joins TRBV6-5 to TRBJ2-1, with unresolved D. V was shortened by 8 bases and J by 5 bases, with 13 bases between the two germline ends. This CDR3 comprises 13 residues. Germline assignment: CDR1 MNHEY and CDR2 SVGAGI. CDR3 coding DNA: TGTGCCAGCCGGCGAGGTTTAAACAATGAGCAGTTCTTC. It codes for CASRRGLNNEQFF.

The table lists this clonotype with a count of one. This rearrangement joins TRBV6-6 to TRBJ2-5; D is possibly TRBD2 (6 bases). This CDR3 has 16 residues. Looked up from germline, CDR1 is MNHNY and CDR2 is SVGAGI (reference sequence). Trimming left V 1 base short and J 4 bases short, with 16 bases between. CDR3 coding DNA: TGTGCCAGCAGTTACTTAGGAGCGGGCCGGGGAGAGACCCAGTACTTC. It encodes CASSYLGAGRGETQYF.

The J gene is TRBJ2-3, the V gene TRBV20-1; D possibly matches TRBD1 or TRBD2 (5 bases each). V lost 2 bases and J 14 bases, leaving 17 bases between the germline ends. The CDR3 extends over 12 amino acids. Germline values: CDR1 DFQATT, CDR2 SNEGSKA (reference sequence). The CDR3 DNA reads as TGCAGTGCTAGACATACGGGACGAGGACGGTATTTT. Its translation: CSARHTGRGRYF.

A few counts support this clonotype. The chain is built from TRBV10-3 and TRBJ2-1; tentatively, D is TRBD1 or TRBD2 (5 bases each). Trimming removed 11 bases from V and 8 bases from J, with 19 bases in between. Germline V gene lookup returns CDR1 ENHRY and CDR2 SYGVKD. This CDR3 is built from 13 residues. DNA for the CDR3: TGTGCCCTCCGGGAACAGGAGACCTATGAGCAGTTCTTC. As protein: CALREQETYEQFF.

This clonotype was seen only a few times. V is TRBV3-1 and J is TRBJ1-2; D unresolved. CDR3 length: 13 residues. V lost 5 bases, J lost 7 bases, and 14 bases lay in between. CDR1 LGHDT and CDR2 YNNKEL come from the germline V gene (reference sequence). The DNA of the CDR3 is TGTGCCAGCAGCGCTCAGGTATATGGTGGCTACACCTTC. Translating gives CASSAQVYGGYTF.